This record covers a single T cell receptor beta chain. This CDR3 has 16 amino acids. Per germline, CDR1 SEHNR and CDR2 FQNEAQ (reference sequence). V shed 5 bases and J 6 bases; nucleotides not matched to a gene: 11. Of the isolated RNA, all was reverse transcribed, and so the sequenced material was expressed TCRB transcripts. Clones were sequenced by immunoSEQ multiplex PCR, and TCRdb holds only the in-frame ones, with some missing. The data contain hundreds of thousands of clones, about 14% of them singletons. The data belong to a study of beta chain features in type 1 diabetes. The rearrangement joins TRBV7-9 to TRBJ2-3; 10 nucleotides line up with TRBD1. Specimen: naive CD4+ T cells from blood. This TCR came from a man aged 18 to 35 in good health. CDR3 protein: CASSRDRGPGRDTQYF. In DNA, the CDR3 is TGTGCCAGCAGCCGGGACAGGGGTCCGGGAAGGGATACGCAGTATTTT.